This TCR beta chain was documented in a study of blood T cell repertoires in COVID-19 (dated by TCRdb to about 2020). For the wider study: The collaborator samples originated in the United States, Italy and Spain and spanned the acute and convalescent phases of COVID-19. A freely available public database, intended as a resource for researchers studying the immune response to SARS-CoV-2, is where the repertoires were released. Subjects who had been exposed to COVID-19, were actively infected with it, or had recovered from it provided the deeply sampled blood TCRbeta repertoires that made up the dataset. The sample metadata nearly always contained a de-identified subject ID, COVID-19 status, age in years and sex. The prospective study material was composed of cDNA or gDNA derived from T cells, B-cell-depleted T cells, or PBMCs. Where available, HLA class I and class II types were obtained from metadata supplied by the sample provider rather than from assay-based typing. Samples were obtained from the ongoing ImmuneRACE study (first 160 participants) and from 950 to 1,500 subjects provided by 6 global collaborators. The study at large found these results: Clinical and demographic metadata were provided uncurated, with the amount varying by source and participant.

The immunoSEQ Assay, a bias-controlled multiplex PCR, was used to amplify TCRbeta CDR3 regions from genomic DNA. In the paper's pipeline: The number of nucleated cells in each sample was estimated from the amplification of reference gene primers within the assay. Sequence reads were collapsed and filtered to measure the absolute abundance of every unique TCRbeta CDR3 rearrangement. Productive Simpson clonality was computed per sample as the square root of Simpson's diversity index over productive rearrangements. The source is immuneACCESS, and TCRdb retained only in-frame sequences with V and J called. Part of the clones is not carried over; for the studies checked, unresolved V genes explain less than half of this, and the remainder is unexplained. V and J calls and clone size are as listed in that table; D and trimming were resolved from the DNA. This sample comprises roughly 410,000 clones, about 91% of them detected only once. The ten largest clones capture about 1.4% of the sample.

One collaborating source in Seattle enrolled patients during active infection and followed them longitudinally through the course of disease. The collaborating institutions used their own protocols to collect whole blood in K2EDTA tubes. For TCRbeta analysis, collaborators shipped samples in one of three forms: frozen whole blood, isolated PBMCs, or DNA extracted from either of those sample types. V is cut by 7 bases and J by 0 bases, and the space between the germline ends is 9 bases. The germline V gene gives CDR1 as MNHEY and CDR2 as SVGAGI. Inclusive of the bounding cysteine and phenylalanine, the CDR3 is 14 residues long. CDR3 DNA only is kept here, 42 bases in frame from base 1. A remark on this clone: No cognate antigen has been identified for it. No clone much larger than this one lies a single base away; base qualities are absent.

The chain links TRBV6-5 with TRBJ2-2; the D gene is unclear. The sample comprised peripheral blood. This sequence was found in a woman in her 40s with COVID-19, enrolled during active disease. The CDR3 protein sequence reads: CASTNSPNTGELFF. In nucleotides, the sequence is TGTGCCAGCACCAACTCTCCGAACACCGGGGAGCTGTTTTTT.